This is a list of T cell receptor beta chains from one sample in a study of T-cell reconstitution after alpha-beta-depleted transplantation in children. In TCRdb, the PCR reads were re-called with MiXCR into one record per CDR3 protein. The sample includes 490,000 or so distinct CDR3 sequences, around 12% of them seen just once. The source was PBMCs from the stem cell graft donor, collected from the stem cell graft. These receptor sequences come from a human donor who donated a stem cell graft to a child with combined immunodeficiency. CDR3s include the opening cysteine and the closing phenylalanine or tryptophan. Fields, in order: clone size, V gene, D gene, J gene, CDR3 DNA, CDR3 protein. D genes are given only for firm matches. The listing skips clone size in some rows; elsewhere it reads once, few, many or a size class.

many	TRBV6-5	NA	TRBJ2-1	TGTGCCAGCAGGGCGGGACGGTACAATGAGCAGTTCTTC	CASRAGRYNEQFF
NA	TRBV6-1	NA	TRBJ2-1	TGTGCCAGCAGTGAGGCTCGGCAGAGTCGAAATGAGCAGTTCTTC	CASSEARQSRNEQFF
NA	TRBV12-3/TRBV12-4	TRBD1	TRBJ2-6	TGTGCCAGCAGTCCCGGAGGACAGGGAACGCCTGGGGCCAACGTCCTGACTTTC	CASSPGGQGTPGANVLTF
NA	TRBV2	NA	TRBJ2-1	TGTGCCAGCAGTCGGGACTCTCCCTGGAGCAATGAGCAGTTCTTC	CASSRDSPWSNEQFF
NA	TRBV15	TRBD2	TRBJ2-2	TGTGCCACCAGCCCCCCGGGGATAGCGGGATGGGAGGAGGAAATCGGGGAGCTGTTTTTT	CATSPPGIAGWEEEIGELFF
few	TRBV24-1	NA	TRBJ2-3	TGTGCCACCAGTGACCTTGACAGGATCACAGATACGCAGTATTTT	CATSDLDRITDTQYF
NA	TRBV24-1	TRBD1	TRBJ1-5	TGTGCCACCAGTTCGAGACAGGGGATTCAGCCCCAGCATTTT	CATSSRQGIQPQHF
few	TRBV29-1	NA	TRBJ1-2	TGCAGCGTAGGCCACAGGGCGTATAACTATGGCTACACCTTC	CSVGHRAYNYGYTF
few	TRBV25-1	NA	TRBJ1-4	TGTGCCAGCAGTGGGCTCGGTAATGAAAAACTGTTTTTT	CASSGLGNEKLFF
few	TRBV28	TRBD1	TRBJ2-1	TGTGCCAGCAGTTCCGGGGGGTGGGACAGGGAATCGGATGAGCAGTTCTTC	CASSSGGWDRESDEQFF
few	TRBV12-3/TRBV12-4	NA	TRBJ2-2	TGTGCCAGCAGTTTAAACCTCCTCGGGGCCGGGGAGCTGTTTTTT	CASSLNLLGAGELFF
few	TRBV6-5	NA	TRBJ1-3	TGTGCCAGCAGTTACCTACCGCAGGGAGGTGGAAACACCATATATTTT	CASSYLPQGGGNTIYF
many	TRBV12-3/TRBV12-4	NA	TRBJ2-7	TGTGCCAGCAGTCTCGACTCCTACTCCTACGAGCAGTACTTC	CASSLDSYSYEQYF
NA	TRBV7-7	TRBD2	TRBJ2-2	TGTGCCAGCAGCTTAAAGGCTGGTAGCGGGAGGGCGGACACCGGGGAGCTGTTTTTT	CASSLKAGSGRADTGELFF
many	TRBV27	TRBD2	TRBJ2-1	TGTGCCAGCAACGGCGGGAGGGCGGTCAATGAGCAGTTCTTC	CASNGGRAVNEQFF
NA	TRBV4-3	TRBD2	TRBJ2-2	TGCGCCAGCAGCCAGACAGTAAGCGGGACTTACACCGGGGAGCTGTTTTTT	CASSQTVSGTYTGELFF
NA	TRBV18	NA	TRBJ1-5	TGTGCCAGCTCACCCCTGGAAGAGCTCAATCAGCCCCAGCATTTT	CASSPLEELNQPQHF
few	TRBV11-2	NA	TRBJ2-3	TGTGCCAGCAGCAATTCTCGGGACCCTAATAGGGCGCAGTATTTT	CASSNSRDPNRAQYF
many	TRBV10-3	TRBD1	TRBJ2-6	TGTGCCATCAGTACGACAGGGGCGGGCTCTGGGGCCAACGTCCTGACTTTC	CAISTTGAGSGANVLTF
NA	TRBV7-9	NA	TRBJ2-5	TGTGCCAGCAGCTTAATCGGGGGAGAGACCCAGTACTTC	CASSLIGGETQYF
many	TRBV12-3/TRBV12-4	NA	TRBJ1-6	TGTGCCAGCAGTTGGGCGACTTCACCCCTCCACTTT	CASSWATSPLHF
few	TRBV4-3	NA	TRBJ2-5	TGCGCCAGCAGCCAAGGATTCTTTGGGGGGAAAGAGACCCAGTACTTC	CASSQGFFGGKETQYF